Listed below are T cell receptor beta chains from one sample, sequenced in a study of Ad26.COV2.S vaccination and SARS-CoV-2 variants. Sequencing used immunoSEQ multiplex PCR; TCRdb keeps in-frame clones, though not all of them. The sample lists under 550,000 clones, about nine tenths occurring once. This specimen was peripheral blood, taken in a trial of Ad26.COV2.S vaccine versus placebo. The receptors come from a person between 18 and 60 years old who received the Ad26.COV2.S COVID-19 vaccine or a placebo. CDR3s include the opening cysteine and the closing phenylalanine or tryptophan. Fields, in order: clone size, J gene, D gene, V gene, CDR3 protein, CDR3 DNA. The D gene is left open where the match is weak. For some rows the clone size is stated as once, few or many, or as a class when expanded; others skip it.

.	TRBJ2-1	TRBD2	TRBV9	CASSVGVAGSYNEQFF	TGTGCCAGCAGCGTAGGAGTAGCGGGCTCCTACAATGAGCAGTTCTTC
.	TRBJ1-2	.	TRBV25-1	CASHGQNYGYTF	TGTGCCAGCCATGGGCAGAACTATGGCTACACCTTC
.	TRBJ1-5	.	TRBV7-2	CASSLEIGTINQPQHF	TGTGCCAGCAGCTTAGAAATAGGGACAATCAATCAGCCCCAGCATTTT
.	TRBJ1-2	TRBD1	TRBV30	CAWSVYGTGGYTF	TGTGCCTGGAGTGTATACGGGACAGGTGGCTACACCTTC
.	TRBJ2-7	.	TRBV7-2	CASSLAGSPSSYEQYF	TGTGCCAGCAGCTTAGCGGGCAGCCCTAGCTCCTACGAGCAGTACTTC
.	TRBJ2-3	.	TRBV24-1	CATSDLGDTQYF	TGTGCCACCAGTGATTTGGGGGATACGCAGTATTTT
.	TRBJ1-2	.	TRBV19	CASSPQGGGGYTF	TGTGCCAGTAGCCCACAGGGAGGAGGTGGCTACACCTTC
.	TRBJ2-7	.	TRBV7-9	CASSFQGFSYEQYF	TGTGCCAGCAGCTTCCAAGGTTTCTCCTACGAGCAGTACTTC
.	TRBJ2-7	TRBD1	TRBV10-1	CASGLSGTDAYEQYF	TGCGCCAGCGGTCTCTCCGGGACAGACGCCTACGAGCAGTACTTC
.	TRBJ2-3	.	TRBV7-2	CASSRTSTDTQYF	TGTGCCAGCAGCCGAACTAGCACAGATACGCAGTATTTT
.	TRBJ1-2	.	TRBV6-2/TRBV6-3	CASSYVLRVEANYGYTF	TGTGCCAGCAGTTACGTACTAAGAGTAGAAGCTAACTATGGCTACACCTTC
once	TRBJ1-4	TRBD1	TRBV18	CASSPGQGFEKLFF	TGTGCCAGCTCACCAGGACAGGGATTTGAAAAACTGTTTTTT
once	TRBJ2-3	.	TRBV10-2	CASSTGTDTQYF	TGCGCCAGCAGTACAGGCACAGATACGCAGTATTTT
.	TRBJ2-7	TRBD2	TRBV6-2/TRBV6-3	CASSYGAGEAYEQYF	TGTGCCAGCAGTTACGGGGCGGGAGAGGCCTACGAGCAGTACTTC
.	TRBJ2-1	TRBD2	TRBV29-1	CSVSSGRNEQFF	TGCAGCGTTTCTAGCGGCAGGAATGAGCAGTTCTTC
.	TRBJ1-5	.	TRBV7-8	CASSLAGGYQPQHF	TGTGCCAGCAGCTTAGCTGGGGGGTATCAGCCCCAGCATTTT
.	TRBJ2-3	.	TRBV6-6	CASSPAPGLHTDTQYF	TGTGCCAGCAGCCCCGCCCCGGGACTCCACACAGATACGCAGTATTTT
once	TRBJ2-3	.	TRBV30	CAWCEGVTDTQYF	TGTGCCTGGTGTGAGGGAGTCACAGATACGCAGTATTTT
.	TRBJ2-7	.	TRBV7-9	CASSLVSAGQKAYEQYF	TGTGCCAGCAGCTTAGTGAGTGCGGGACAGAAAGCCTACGAGCAGTACTTC
once	TRBJ2-2	.	TRBV5-4	CASSTGTPSYTGELFF	TGTGCCAGCAGCACCGGGACTCCCTCTTACACCGGGGAGCTGTTTTTT
.	TRBJ2-1	.	TRBV28	CASSLAVPWDEQFF	TGTGCCAGCAGTTTAGCAGTTCCATGGGATGAGCAGTTCTTC
once	TRBJ2-3	.	TRBV11-2	CASSLTGADTQYF	TGTGCCAGCAGCTTAACCGGGGCAGATACGCAGTATTTT
once	TRBJ2-1	TRBD2	TRBV6-6	CASSFKRGGSYNEQFF	TGTGCCAGCAGCTTTAAGCGGGGCGGGAGCTACAATGAGCAGTTCTTC
.	TRBJ2-7	TRBD2	TRBV4-2	CASSQGSGSSYEQYF	TGTGCCAGCAGCCAAGGTAGCGGGAGCTCCTACGAGCAGTACTTC
.	TRBJ1-1	.	TRBV27	CASSLLTQNTEAFF	TGTGCCAGCAGTTTATTAACACAAAACACTGAAGCTTTCTTT
.	TRBJ2-1	TRBD2	TRBV3-1/TRBV3-2	CASSSGTSNEQFF	TGTGCCAGCAGTTCCGGGACTAGCAATGAGCAGTTCTTC
.	TRBJ2-7	TRBD1	TRBV9	CASSVGVTGVYEQYF	TGTGCCAGCAGCGTAGGTGTGACAGGGGTCTACGAGCAGTACTTC
few	TRBJ2-3	TRBD2	TRBV19	CASSRAGTTDTQYF	TGTGCCAGTAGCCGAGCGGGGACCACAGATACGCAGTATTTT
.	TRBJ2-2	TRBD1	TRBV13	CASSIRTGVTGELFF	TGTGCCAGCAGCATTCGAACAGGGGTCACCGGGGAGCTGTTTTTT
.	TRBJ1-6	.	TRBV30	CAWTAGEAYNSPLHF	TGTGCCTGGACCGCTGGGGAAGCTTATAATTCACCCCTCCACTTT
.	TRBJ2-2	.	TRBV5-1	CASSFFTDTGELFF	TGCGCCAGCAGCTTCTTTACCGACACCGGGGAGCTGTTTTTT
.	TRBJ2-2	.	TRBV6-2/TRBV6-3	CASSPLGGANTGELFF	TGTGCCAGCAGCCCTCTCGGAGGCGCGAACACCGGGGAGCTGTTTTTT
.	TRBJ1-2	.	TRBV5-6	CASSFNTYGYTF	TGTGCCAGCAGCTTTAACACCTATGGCTACACCTTC
.	TRBJ1-4	.	TRBV30	CAWSVLGTNEKLFF	TGTGCCTGGAGTGTATTGGGGACTAATGAAAAACTGTTTTTT
.	TRBJ1-2	.	TRBV5-1	CASSFGDYYGYTF	TGCGCCAGCAGCTTCGGGGACTACTATGGCTACACCTTC
.	TRBJ2-7	.	TRBV28	CASSLGFGAIDEQYF	TGTGCCAGCAGTTTAGGTTTCGGAGCTATCGACGAGCAGTACTTC
.	TRBJ2-5	.	TRBV29-1	CSVELSGGRETQYF	TGCAGCGTTGAATTGTCAGGGGGGAGGGAGACCCAGTACTTC